The entry below describes one TCR beta chain. The antigen remains undetermined. The data derive from a study of OX40 agonist ivuxolimab in advanced cancers. Study details: Patients received the agonistic anti-OX40 (CD134) antibody ivuxolimab. Study-level results: Near-lowest levels of clonal expansion characterized partial responders at 0.1-3.0 mg/kg. The antigen specificity of the peripheral T cells (those that were expanded) was not determined. Mean expanded clone counts were higher in CD8+ than CD4+ T cells.

Libraries were prepared by immunoSEQ multiplex PCR; TCRdb keeps only in-frame clonotypes and omits some of them. The sample includes 15,000 to 20,000 clones, approximately 80% of them seen just once. The CDR3 consists of 14 residues. Trimming removed 6 bases from V and 12 bases from J; junction bases left unmatched: 7. Germline V gene data show CDR1 as WSHSY and CDR2 as SAAADI. The sample in question was CD4+ or CD8+ T cells sorted from blood, obtained in a trial of the OX40 agonist ivuxolimab. V and J are TRBV10-2 and TRBJ2-1; 14 nucleotides align to TRBD2. This clonotype originated in an adult with an advanced solid tumor such as melanoma, head and neck, liver or kidney cancer. The CDR3 nucleotides read TGCGCCAGCAGAGGGACTAGCGGGGGAGGTGGGCAGTTCTTC. Its translation is CASRGTSGGGGQFF.